Only a few counts were recorded for the clone carrying this TCR beta chain. No antigen is known for it. Time point described: approximately 12 months of natalizumab therapy. This sample stems from a study of multiple sclerosis patients with progressive multifocal leukoencephalopathy. Overall study findings and caveats: Lower normalized Shannon entropy suggested reduced TRB diversity in most PML patients. Expanded clones at PML onset predated and persisted through natalizumab therapy. Findings may reflect JC virus infection or just general immunocompromise.

Sequencing was at survey level. Clones were sequenced by immunoSEQ multiplex PCR, and TCRdb holds only the in-frame ones, with some missing. The table lists around 30,000 clones, roughly 89% of them singletons. This CDR3 has 13 residues. From germline, CDR1 is ENHRY and CDR2 SYGVKD. V was clipped by 4 bases and J by 0 bases, with 7 bases between them. The receptor was isolated from a human donor with multiple sclerosis. The chain combines TRBV10-3 with TRBJ2-7; D is undetermined. The material sequenced was PBMCs, taken from a patient treated with natalizumab. The chain's CDR3 is CAISGATSYEQYF. The CDR3 bases are TGTGCCATCAGTGGGGCCACCTCCTACGAGCAGTACTTC.